The sequence of this T cell receptor beta chain was determined in a study of cytomegalovirus exposure and HLA in healthy donors (dated by TCRdb to 2017 to 2019). For the study in its entirety: An earlier analysis of approximately 640 of the donors reported 250 to 350 Gb of sequence data and 117 million unique TCR beta sequences from roughly 200 million T cells. An early release covering 500 to 750 HLA-typed donors comprised 250 to 350 gigabases of sequencing data and approximately 85 million unique TCR sequences. Among the roughly 400 genotyped donors, more than 70% belonged to the genetic ancestry cluster associated with self-reported Caucasian donors. The study was designed to test whether signatures of past pathogen exposure could be identified by cataloging public T cell receptors. The study used immunosequencing to profile the T cell repertoires of 666 subjects and linked those repertoires to cytomegalovirus serostatus. In addition to the first cohort of several hundred subjects, a separate validation cohort of 120 different subjects was used. High-throughput TCR immunosequencing, statistical association of individual TCRs with disease status, and machine learning were combined to predict cytomegalovirus infection status. To study patterns of TCR occurrence, a later analysis re-analyzed previously published TCR beta repertoires from 666 donors and added high-resolution HLA genotyping. In the later analysis, no new phenotypic data were used to find candidate immune exposures; instead, reliance was placed on TCR beta sequences and their occurrence across donors. To decide whether each TCR beta V gene segment behaved as functional or pseudogenic, an earlier analysis of fewer than 750 of the donors relied on high-throughput TCR beta sequencing. Alongside the repertoire data, information on donor age, sex, ethnicity and CMV serostatus was compiled. In a later genetic analysis, genome-wide SNP genotypes for about three fifths of the 666 donors were used, and that subset was treated as a discovery cohort. All discovery cohort repertoires had been generated on a single sequencing platform. Class I and class II HLA loci were covered by the typing at four-digit resolution. The number of typed donors differed by locus: roughly 620-630 for A, B, C, DRB1 and DQB1; approximately 520 for DQA1; 600 to 610 for DPA1; and some 430 for DPB1. Four to six DR-DQ haplotypes were handled as single units for association and clustering, since linkage in the cohort was strong. On average, 235,054 unique TCR beta nucleotide sequences were sequenced per donor among 350 to 400 genotyped donors of the cohort, with roughly 20% of those sequences being non-productive. Results and caveats for the whole study, not just this receptor: Specific HLA alleles were associated with 16,951 TCR beta sequences at a false discovery rate of 0.05 in a later analysis. When HLA alleles, especially DR and DQ, strongly co-occurred, TCR associations were difficult to assign to individual alleles. The classifier was reported to diagnose cytomegalovirus status with high specificity and sensitivity in both the original cohort and the validation cohort. The earlier analysis of 587 of the donors excluded some 15 rarely observed V segments, including chromosome 9 orphons, because counts were too low. The study gave a list of 150 to 200 TCR beta chains associated with cytomegalovirus. In a later analysis, HLA-associated TCR beta chains were found to be more clonally expanded and to have lower generation probabilities than equally common non-associated chains. A few of the identified cytomegalovirus-associated TCR beta chains were confirmed in vitro to be specific for cytomegalovirus antigens. According to the authors, the approach could potentially be generalized to other disease states and immunological phenotypes. A further reported finding was that TCR beta sequences accurately predicted the HLA-A and HLA-B alleles for most subjects in the first cohort. Some IMGT-functional V segments, including TRBV6-2 and TRBV6-3, could not be told apart with the 87-base-pair reads, so those segments were excluded. A later genetic analysis reported fewer N-insertions in productive TCRs among donors in an Asian-associated ancestry cluster than the roughly 720-donor mean. Correlated functional status among segregating V segments might reflect linkage disequilibrium, but an unknown experimental factor could not be ruled out. Immune exposure information for the cohort was limited to CMV serostatus. An association between a missense DCLRE1C variant and V-gene and J-gene trimming of TCR beta chains was found in a later genetic analysis and replicated in an independent cohort. In this cohort, only TCR beta chains were sequenced, and detectable features were limited by the absence of alpha or paired-chain data. According to a later analysis, TCR association rates differed among HLA loci, with DRB1 alleles showing the most associated TCRs and HLA-C alleles showing the fewest. An earlier analysis of roughly 570 of the donors showed that most TCR beta V segments appeared in productive rearrangements either about 87% or about 30% of the time, which broadly matched IMGT annotations. Most TCR sequences were observed very rarely across donors, whereas some public TCRs were present in many individuals. Most CMV-associated TCR beta chains appeared to be HLA-restricted in a later analysis, and the HLA associations seemed to be driven largely by CMV exposure. Because HLA typing was unavailable for some donors at each locus, only the typed subset was used in association tests. A cluster of highly shared sequence variants was judged likely to be a technical artifact of the sequencing pipeline. Sequencing depth was assumed to be roughly uniform across donors in the presence/absence analyses, though that assumption may not hold. According to a later analysis, parvovirus B19, influenza, CMV and Epstein-Barr virus appeared linked to several top co-occurrence clusters.

The V end gives up 10 bases and the J end 4 bases, leaving 12 bases in the junction not matched to a gene. The germline V gene (reference sequence) supplies CDR1 LNHDA and CDR2 SQIVND. The CDR3 runs 14 amino acids, cysteine and phenylalanine included. Left in the record is the CDR3 DNA by itself, 42 bases read in frame from the first base. The cohort was made up of under 800 healthy bone marrow donors. At the time of sampling, all cohort members were nominally healthy, though unrecorded immune exposures were likely present. The donor tested CMV seropositive and was one of the 289 seropositive cohort members. Every donor gave a peripheral blood sample, and the peripheral blood mononuclear cells from that sample were used for TCR beta sequencing. The Qiagen DNeasy Blood Extraction Kit was used to extract genomic DNA from the blood cell samples. The library was produced with the immunoSEQ multiplex PCR assay. For the multiplex PCR, a mixture combining 60 forward primers for TCR Vbeta segments and 13 reverse primers for TCR Jbeta segments was used. Amplification of the CDR3 region of rearranged TCR beta genes was performed with a multiplex PCR assay on genomic DNA. The Illumina HiSeq System was used to sequence the amplified TCR beta libraries as 87-base-pair reads. The paper's data handling went like this. In a later analysis, tens of millions of unique TCR beta chains were counted across the roughly 610 repertoires, and approximately 9.9 million of these chains were shared by at least two donors. To remove PCR and sequencing errors, raw reads were error-corrected and collapsed into unique sequences using a nearest-neighbor algorithm that merged closely related sequences. V, D and J gene segments were assigned by aligning CDR3 sequences to IMGT reference sequences. For a sequence to be retained, a match of at least six nucleotides was required to both a V gene segment and a J gene segment. Rearrangements were called productive when the CDR3 lacked stop codons and stayed in frame with V and J; all others were non-productive. CDR3 was defined by IMGT convention, running from the second conserved V-encoded cysteine to the conserved J-encoded phenylalanine. In an earlier analysis of more than 550 of the donors, sequences lacking an unambiguous match to a single V gene segment were excluded. In an earlier analysis of 500 to 750 of the donors, V segments were called functional above 56.7% productive rearrangements and were called segregating when the between-donor standard deviation exceeded 5%. A statistical classification framework was built to diagnose cytomegalovirus status from the catalog of TCR beta chain sequences. A later analysis assigned V and J genes by comparing TCR nucleotide sequences with IMGT/GENE-DB human TR gene sequences. Using the TCRdist pipeline, a later analysis assigned CDR3 sequences along with most-parsimonious VDJ recombination scenarios. In a later analysis, each TCR beta chain was defined by its CDR3 amino acid sequence together with its V-gene family, and reads without a unique V-gene family were excluded. To address suspected cross-contamination and a sequencing artifact, a later analysis removed several hundred highly shared, low-generation-probability nucleotide sequences. In a later analysis, a clonal expansion index was calculated for each public chain from normalized within-repertoire ranks of inferred template counts. In a later analysis, generation probabilities were computed using a VDJ recombination model fitted to out-of-frame rearrangements, and the results were checked against IGoR. In a later analysis, hypergeometric tests were used to score TCR-TCR, TCR-HLA and TCR-CMV co-occurrence, with a repertoire-size bias correction applied to TCR pairs. A later analysis estimated false discovery rates by permuting HLA or CMV assignments 20 times. In a later analysis, co-occurring TCRs were grouped using DBSCAN, with TCRdist sequence similarity added in when clustering inside HLA-allele-positive subsets. Co-occurrence clustering excluded repertoires with fewer than 30,000 or more than 120,000 public chains, plus five with anomalous nucleotide sharing. TCRdb holds this immuneACCESS table with in-frame rearrangements only. Some clones are missing; in checked studies, unresolved V genes explain under half, and the rest has no known cause. V and J calls plus clone size are reproduced from that table; the DNA served to infer D and trimming. The table kept for this sample lists around 210,000 clones. Jointly, the top ten make up 1.1% of the sample.

On this clone: Which antigen it targets is not known.

The TCR was taken from a girl aged 2 to 9 in good health and CMV-seropositive. The rearranged chain carries TRBV19 and TRBJ2-7, with 8 junctional bases fitting TRBD2. The sequencing sample was made of PBMCs. The nucleotide sequence is given as TGTGCCACCCACTCGGCGGGAGGACAGTACGAGCAGTACTTC. Its amino acids are CATHSAGGQYEQYF.